This T cell receptor (beta chain) emerged from a study of T cells in Graves' hyperthyroidism and ophthalmopathy. Germline CDR1 SEHNR, CDR2 FQNEAQ (reference sequence). Deletions cut 2 bases from V and 0 bases from J, with 13 bases between. CDR3 length: 16 amino acids. TCR beta CDR3 sequences were amplified from RNA transcripts. The HTBI set primed first-round TCR CDR3 RT-PCR. TCRdb reanalysed the multiplex PCR reads using MiXCR and keeps one entry per CDR3 protein. The profile shows tens of thousands of distinct CDR3 sequences, roughly half of them singletons. Findings of the study overall: The model anticipated ophthalmopathy a median approximately 6.6 months pre-onset.

Graves' hyperthyroidism was deemed stable given no ophthalmopathy progression within 18 months. Diagnosis of hyperthyroidism was new in patients aged 18 to 65, and its duration was under 2 months. With regard to this clonotype: Antigen specificity is unknown.

The source material was peripheral blood or thyroid tissue (not recorded which). The genes are TRBV7-9 and TRBJ1-2, with a tentative D call TRBD1 (5 bases). The clonotype was recovered from a man in his late teens or twenties with Graves' hyperthyroidism. The CDR3 spells CASSLHWDPANYGYTF. The CDR3 nucleotides read TGTGCCAGCAGCTTACATTGGGACCCAGCTAACTATGGCTACACCTTC. Drawing the rest from reference TRBV7-9 and TRBJ1-2, the complete variable domain is DTGVSQNPRHKITKRGQNVTFRCDPISEHNRLYWYRQTLGQGPEFLTYFQNEAQLEKSRLLSDRFSAERPKGSFSTLEIQRTEQGDSAMYLCASSLHWDPANYGYTFGSGTRLTVV.